This T cell receptor beta chain was retrieved from a study of PD-L1 blockade in urothelial cancer (dated by TCRdb to 2016 to 2017). Regarding the study in general: Every patient began therapy around 2014 and was given atezolizumab 1,200 mg intravenously every 3 weeks. Twenty-nine patients had pretreatment blood TCR-seq, approximately 24 had at least one posttreatment blood collection, and approximately 24 had tumor TCR-seq. Durable clinical benefit was achieved by nine patients and was not achieved by 20 patients. Patients had an ECOG performance status of 0 or 1 and had received between 0 and 3 prior chemotherapy regimens. Pretreatment tumor samples, along with matched peripheral blood collected serially before and after atezolizumab treatment, underwent TCR sequencing. Blood samples gave a median of 141,255 T cells and approximately 80,000 unique TCRs, with a median clonality of approximately 0.078. The study was an exploratory multi-omic analysis of somatic, immune and clinical correlates of response to PD-L1 blockade with atezolizumab in urothelial cancer. Blood samples were analyzed 3 weeks after the start of treatment (second dose) and 6 weeks after the start of treatment. About nine tenths of the roughly 30 patients were males with bladder-origin urothelial cancer, and about 65% of the 29 reported a prior smoking history. Durable clinical benefit meant progression-free survival longer than 6 months, and TCR features were also tested against progression-free and overall survival. In the same patients, pretreatment tumors underwent whole exome sequencing and RNA sequencing in addition to TCR sequencing. General findings and caveats noted by the study authors: Improved progression-free and overall survival was associated with having pretreatment peripheral blood TCR clonality below the median. Among patients with durable benefit, tumor-associated TCR clones showed greater expansion in peripheral blood 3 weeks after treatment started (n ≈ 23, p = 0.022). Small sample size (n ≈ 28) and many exploratory analyses mean the results are intended to be hypothesis-generating.

The cohort comprised more than 25 patients with locally advanced or metastatic urothelial carcinoma treated at Memorial Sloan Kettering on a trial protocol. Peripheral blood mononuclear cells were collected pretreatment and during treatment, with between 1 and 8 total time points per patient. The Qiagen DNeasy Blood extraction kit was used to purify genomic DNA from total PBMCs and from tumor samples. Collected pretreatment and during treatment, PBMCs were isolated and stored as previously described. Synthetic TCR analog templates were spiked into each PCR to estimate absolute template abundance from read counts. TCRbeta CDR3 regions were amplified from genomic DNA with bias-controlled V and J gene primers using the immunoSEQ assay. Sequencing of rearranged TCRbeta segments was done at approximately 20X coverage. In the paper's pipeline: Sequencing errors were corrected by clustering, and CDR3s were annotated against IMGT so that V, D and J genes could be assigned. Downstream analyses used only productive TCRbeta rearrangements, leaving out any out-of-frame or stop-codon sequences. To compute clonality, Shannon entropy was normalized by the log of the number of unique productive sequences and then subtracted from one. Clones differing between time points or between blood and tumor were identified by Fisher's exact test with Benjamini-Hochberg correction at adjusted p below 0.01. Imported from immuneACCESS, the table was reduced by TCRdb to in-frame sequences with V and J called. These copies leave out some clones; in studies compared against another copy, an unresolved V gene accounts for under half, and the cause of the remainder is not known. Clonal size and the V and J genes are those of that table, whereas D and trimming came from the DNA. This sample has roughly 25,000 clones in its table, and approximately 84% of those were observed once. Jointly, the top ten make up 9.6% of the sample.

V was cut back by 4 bases and J by 1 base, leaving a gap of 8 bases between them. From the cysteine up to the phenylalanine, the CDR3 has a length of 13 residues. The retained sequence is limited to the CDR3, 39 bases, with the frame set at the first base. CDR1 SGHRS and CDR2 YFSETQ are derived from the germline V gene. About this clone itself: Its specific antigen is unknown. The input lacks base qualities; no much larger clone sits a single base away.

The chain uses TRBV5-1 and TRBJ1-1; the D gene cannot be resolved reliably. The receptor's source is a man in his 70s with urothelial cancer. The specimen comprised PBMCs, sampled around atezolizumab (anti-PD-L1) treatment. In nucleotides, the sequence is TGCGCCAGCAGCCCGTCGGGGAACACTGAAGCTTTCTTT. Its translation reads: CASSPSGNTEAFF.